These 28 T cell receptor beta chains were all obtained from the same sample, sequenced in a study of T cell responses to AZD1222 COVID-19 vaccine. The protocol was immunoSEQ multiplex PCR, while the TCRdb copy is restricted to in-frame clones and leaves out a portion. The data contain roughly 160,000 clones, about 95% of them singletons. The sample here was peripheral blood, taken on day 0 of AZD1222 vaccination. Receptors were obtained from an adult in good health.

The CDR3 coding sequence is TGTGCCAGCAGCCCTTTTATTCAGCCCCAGCATTTT. This encodes CASSPFIQPQHF. The chain recombines TRBV12-3 or TRBV12-4 with TRBJ1-5; D uncertain. Between the trimmed V and J ends, which lost 6 bases and 6 bases, there was a span of 9 bases. This CDR3 comprises 12 residues.

This clone was seen once. This rearrangement joins TRBV5-1 to TRBJ1-5, with D unclear. From germline, CDR1 is SGHRS and CDR2 YFSETQ. The CDR3 totals 13 residues. V gave up 3 bases and J gave up 2 bases, with 6 bases separating them. The CDR3 spells CASSSGGNQPQHF. Written as DNA, the CDR3 is TGCGCCAGCAGCTCTGGAGGCAATCAGCCCCAGCATTTT.

The rearrangement links TRBV2 to TRBJ2-3, with 8 nucleotides matching TRBD2. This CDR3 spans 15 amino acids. Germline assignment: CDR1 SNHLY and CDR2 FYNNEI. V was pared by 5 bases and J by 6 bases, with 10 bases of the junction left unmatched. The DNA for the CDR3 is TGTGCCAGCAGTAGGGCGGGAGGATTGGGGGATACGCAGTATTTT. Protein sequence: CASSRAGGLGDTQYF. The full variable domain, with the rest looked up from reference TRBV2 and TRBJ2-3, is EPEVTQTPSHQVTQMGQEVILRCVPISNHLYFYWYRQILGQKVEFLVSFYNNEISEKSEIFDDQFSVERPDGSNFTLKIRSTKLEDSAMYFCASSRAGGLGDTQYFGPGTRLTVL.

The rearrangement joins TRBV19 to TRBJ1-1, with D perhaps TRBD1 (6 bases). V gave up 3 bases and J gave up 4 bases, with 12 bases separating them. Germline lookup yields CDR1 LNHDA and CDR2 SQIVND (reference sequence). The CDR3 length is 14 residues. DNA of the CDR3: TGTGCCAGTAGTATGGGGGCAGGAGGCACTGAAGCTTTCTTT. Translated, it gives CASSMGAGGTEAFF.

The gene calls are TRBV28 and TRBJ1-3; no clear D. V lost 4 bases, J lost 2 bases, and 6 bases lay in between. Per germline, CDR1 MDHEN and CDR2 SYDVKM. The CDR3 runs to 13 residues. The CDR3 DNA is TGTGCCAGCAGTTCTCCCCCTGGAAACACCATATATTTT. Amino acids: CASSSPPGNTIYF.

The V call is TRBV27, the J call TRBJ1-2, with D unclear. V lost 2 bases to trimming and J lost 1 base, with 5 bases between them. Per the germline V gene, CDR1 is MNHEY and CDR2 is SMNVEV (reference sequence). The CDR3 runs 13 residues. In DNA form, the CDR3 reads TGTGCCAGCAGTTTAGGCAGTAACTATGGCTACACCTTC. Protein product: CASSLGSNYGYTF.

This chain joins TRBV6-5 and TRBJ2-1, with 8 bases lining up with TRBD2. With 5 bases clipped from V and 0 bases from J, the junction kept 3 bases outside the gene matches. Germline CDR1 is MNHEY and CDR2 is SVGAGI. This CDR3 contains 15 residues. This CDR3 is CASSITSGSYNEQFF. CDR3 nucleotide sequence: TGTGCCAGCAGTATTACTAGCGGCTCCTACAATGAGCAGTTCTTC.

J is TRBJ2-1 and V is TRBV18, with D perhaps matching TRBD2 (5 bases). This CDR3 is built from 17 residues. Germline V CDR1 and CDR2: KGHSH, LQKENI. Trimming pared 1 base from V and 0 bases from J, leaving 13 bases between. CDR3 protein: CASSPLNSVASYNEQFF. CDR3 bases: TGTGCCAGCTCACCACTTAATAGCGTAGCCTCCTACAATGAGCAGTTCTTC.

The gene calls are TRBV27 and TRBJ1-5, with no clear D. Trimming took off 2 bases at V and 5 bases at J, with 10 bases between the two ends. The CDR3 is made up of 14 amino acids. In germline, CDR1 is MNHEY, CDR2 SMNVEV (reference sequence). Written as DNA, the CDR3 is TGTGCCAGCAGTTTAATGTCGTCTGATCAGCCCCAGCATTTT. Translated: CASSLMSSDQPQHF.

The chain recombines TRBV7-8 with TRBJ2-2; 10 bases fit TRBD2. Germline CDR1 is SGHVS and CDR2 is FQNEAQ. This CDR3 has 18 amino acids. With 4 bases clipped from V and 2 bases from J, the junction kept 10 bases outside the gene matches. The CDR3 DNA follows: TGTGCCAGCAGCTCCCGGAGTAGCGGGAGGACAAACACCGGGGAGCTGTTTTTT. Its protein product is CASSSRSSGRTNTGELFF.

This clone has just one count. The chain is built from TRBV2 and TRBJ1-4; maybe TRBD1 (5 bases). The CDR3 loop spans 13 amino acids. V dropped 5 bases and J dropped 5 bases, with 9 bases sitting between them. Germline V gene data show CDR1 as SNHLY and CDR2 as FYNNEI. This chain's CDR3 is CASSPGLNEKLFF. For the CDR3, the DNA is TGTGCCAGCAGTCCGGGACTGAATGAAAAACTGTTTTTT.

This chain connects TRBV9 to TRBJ1-1; D call uncertain. Germline loops: CDR1 SGDLS, CDR2 YYNGEE. V gave up 0 bases and J gave up 2 bases, with 8 bases separating them. The length of the CDR3 is 14 residues. The CDR3 DNA reads as TGTGCCAGCAGCGTAGAGCCGGTTAACACTGAAGCTTTCTTT. Encoded protein: CASSVEPVNTEAFF.

The J gene is TRBJ1-1, the V gene TRBV13, with D maybe TRBD1 (5 bases). The germline V gene encodes CDR1 PRHDT and CDR2 FYEKMQ (reference sequence). The V and J ends lost 1 base and 0 bases respectively, with 12 bases between them. This CDR3 is 16 amino acids long. DNA of the CDR3: TGTGCCAGCAGCTTAGAATTTTCAGGGATGAACACTGAAGCTTTCTTT. Amino acids: CASSLEFSGMNTEAFF. Full variable domain (missing parts from reference TRBV13 and TRBJ1-1): AAGVIQSPRHLIKEKRETATLKCYPIPRHDTVYWYQQGPGQDPQFLISFYEKMQSDKGSIPDRFSAQQFSDYHSELNMSSLELGDSALYFCASSLEFSGMNTEAFFGQGTRLTVV.

The rearrangement uses TRBV7-9 and TRBJ2-1; D not resolved. CDR1 is SEHNR, CDR2 FQNEAQ, per germline (reference sequence). The germline V and J ends were trimmed by 4 bases and 7 bases, with 8 bases remaining between them. The CDR3 covers 12 residues. The CDR3 bases are TGTGCCAGCAGCTCTTTAAGGAATGAGCAGTTCTTC. Translated: CASSSLRNEQFF.

The chain carries TRBV7-9 and TRBJ1-4; D ambiguous. CDR1 and CDR2 (germline): SEHNR, FQNEAQ (reference sequence). V lost 5 bases and J lost 0, with 10 bases in between. The CDR3 runs to 15 residues. The CDR3 loop reads CASSPMSATNEKLFF. The DNA of the CDR3 is TGTGCCAGCAGCCCGATGAGTGCAACTAATGAAAAACTGTTTTTT.

V gene TRBV6-1 combines with J gene TRBJ2-6; D is unresolved. There are 14 residues in the CDR3. Germline V gene sequence: CDR1 MNHNS, CDR2 SASEGT. The ends were cut back, 4 bases at V and 2 bases at J, with 6 bases in the middle. This chain's CDR3 is CASSARAGANVLTF. The CDR3 DNA reads TGTGCCAGCAGTGCACGAGCTGGGGCCAACGTCCTGACTTTC.

J is TRBJ2-3 and V is TRBV5-1; maybe TRBD1 (5 bases). With 5 bases removed from V and 2 bases from J, the gap between germline ends came to 12 bases. The CDR3 runs to 14 residues. Germline V gives CDR1 SGHRS, CDR2 YFSETQ. CDR3 nucleotides: TGCGCCAGCAGGGTTAAGGGGCTCACAGATACGCAGTATTTT. This codes for CASRVKGLTDTQYF.

The chain recombines TRBV29-1 with TRBJ2-2; 9 bases agree with TRBD1. This CDR3 has 13 amino acids. Trimming at V came to 6 bases and at J to 3 bases, leaving 2 bases not matched to a gene. CDR1 is SQVTM and CDR2 is ANQGSEA in the germline V gene. The CDR3 sequence is CSVDRGDTGELFF. CDR3 in DNA: TGCAGCGTGGACAGGGGAGACACCGGGGAGCTGTTTTTT.

The chain is built from TRBV27 and TRBJ1-3; D ambiguous. In germline, CDR1 is MNHEY, CDR2 SMNVEV (reference sequence). The V gene lost 5 bases and the J gene lost 0 bases, with 23 bases spanning the gap. This CDR3 has 19 residues. The CDR3 region is CASSVPTRPRSYSGNTIYF. CDR3 DNA sequence: TGTGCCAGCAGTGTCCCGACAAGACCTCGCTCTTACTCTGGAAACACCATATATTTT.

The rearrangement links TRBV7-9 to TRBJ2-1; TRBD2 agrees at 13 bases. The CDR3 is 12 amino acids. The V segment lost 8 bases and the J segment 8 bases; nucleotides outside the gene matches: 0. The germline V gene encodes CDR1 SEHNR and CDR2 FQNEAQ (reference sequence). Here the CDR3 reads CASGLAGDEQFF. The CDR3 nucleotides read TGTGCCAGCGGACTAGCGGGGGATGAGCAGTTCTTC. Combining the CDR3 with reference TRBV7-9 and TRBJ2-1 gives the whole variable domain DTGVSQNPRHKITKRGQNVTFRCDPISEHNRLYWYRQTLGQGPEFLTYFQNEAQLEKSRLLSDRFSAERPKGSFSTLEIQRTEQGDSAMYLCASGLAGDEQFFGPGTRLTVL.

This chain connects TRBV7-9 to TRBJ2-5; possible D gene TRBD2, 6 bases. There are 15 residues in the CDR3. Germline V gives CDR1 SEHNR, CDR2 FQNEAQ (reference sequence). V was cut by 5 bases and J by 6 bases, with 19 bases left in between. CDR3 sequence (DNA): TGTGCCAGCAGCCCACTGGGACTTCAAGAACAGACCCAGTACTTC. Amino acid sequence: CASSPLGLQEQTQYF. Using reference TRBV7-9 and TRBJ2-5 for the parts outside the CDR3, the full variable domain is DTGVSQNPRHKITKRGQNVTFRCDPISEHNRLYWYRQTLGQGPEFLTYFQNEAQLEKSRLLSDRFSAERPKGSFSTLEIQRTEQGDSAMYLCASSPLGLQEQTQYFGPGTRLLVL.

The chain recombines TRBV24-1 with TRBJ2-3; TRBD2 matches at 14 bases. CDR3 length: 16 residues. Trimming removed 2 bases from V and 4 bases from J; junction bases left unmatched: 1. Per the germline V gene, CDR1 is KGHDR and CDR2 is SFDVKD. CDR3 DNA: TGTGCCACCAGTGATTCGGGACTAGCGGGAGCAGATACGCAGTATTTT. It encodes CATSDSGLAGADTQYF.

The gene calls are TRBV3-1 (or the pseudogene TRBV3-2) and TRBJ1-2; D is possibly TRBD1 (5 bases). The CDR3 is 13 residues long. V lost 6 bases and J 9 bases, leaving 17 bases between the germline ends. Looked up from germline, CDR1 is LGHDT and CDR2 is YNNKEL (reference sequence). In DNA, the CDR3 is TGTGCCAGCAGTCCCAGACGGGAGGGGCGCTACACCTTC. Translation gives CASSPRREGRYTF.

The V call is TRBV5-6, the J call TRBJ2-1; TRBD2 matches 13 bases. The CDR3 spans 14 residues. Trimming cost V 0 bases and J 10 bases; bases outside gene matches: 1. Germline assignment: CDR1 SGHDT and CDR2 YYEEEE. The CDR3 spells CASSLGLAGGEQFF. The CDR3 nucleotides are TGTGCCAGCAGCTTGGGACTAGCGGGAGGCGAGCAGTTCTTC.

This clone showed up just a few times. The rearrangement links TRBV13 to TRBJ2-2; D is unclear. The CDR3 length is 15 residues. Germline V gene data show CDR1 as PRHDT and CDR2 as FYEKMQ (reference sequence). Between the trimmed V and J ends, which lost 5 bases and 1 base, there was a span of 11 bases. The CDR3: CASSDATENTGELFF. For the CDR3, the DNA is TGTGCCAGCAGCGACGCCACAGAGAACACCGGGGAGCTGTTTTTT.

The V and J genes are TRBV6-5 and TRBJ1-1; possible D gene TRBD1, 5 bases. The CDR3 length is 14 residues. Germline lookup yields CDR1 MNHEY and CDR2 SVGAGI. Trimming took off 6 bases at V and 1 base at J, with 12 bases between the two ends. For the CDR3, the DNA is TGTGCCAGCAGAGCGGGGACGAAGAACACTGAAGCTTTCTTT. Protein: CASRAGTKNTEAFF.

The chain is built from TRBV6-5 and TRBJ2-7; TRBD1 agrees at 7 bases. J gave up 2 bases and V 0 bases, and 7 bases lay outside the gene matches. Germline lookup yields CDR1 MNHEY and CDR2 SVGAGI. The CDR3 length is 16 residues. The CDR3 reads CASSYSITGATYEQYF. CDR3 sequence (DNA): TGTGCCAGCAGTTACTCGATTACAGGGGCAACCTACGAGCAGTACTTC.

The chain joins TRBV5-5 to TRBJ1-5; 11 bases fit TRBD1. J was trimmed by 7 bases and V by 7 bases; bases with no gene match: 10. This CDR3 region has 15 residues. CDR1 is SGHKS and CDR2 is YYEKEE in the germline V gene (reference sequence). The CDR3 region is CASGRTGGAEQPQHF. For the CDR3, the DNA is TGTGCCAGCGGTCGGACAGGGGGCGCCGAACAGCCCCAGCATTTT.